The 5 T cell receptor beta chains reported below all come from one sample, sequenced in a study of CD8+ T cells in alopecia areata. Stated treatment: oral pan-JAK inhibitor, 5-10 mg twice daily. Extracted RNA was reverse transcribed, and the resulting cDNA served as sequencing template. Method: immunoSEQ multiplex PCR; TCRdb's copy keeps in-frame clones and lacks some. This sample yields 200,000 to 250,000 clones, of which over 60% are seen a single time; more than 3.5% belongs to the top ten. Sample: CD4+ T cells sorted from blood, taken at week 4, from a patient treated with tofacitinib. The receptors shown here come from a human donor with alopecia areata.

The J gene is TRBJ2-1, the V gene TRBV7-2, with a possible D match to TRBD1 (5 bases). Trimming took off 7 bases at V and 0 bases at J, with 13 bases between the two ends. The CDR3 runs 15 residues. Germline CDR1 reads SGHTA; CDR2 reads FQGNSA. DNA of the CDR3: TGTGCCAGCACCCCTCAGGGCGGCTCCTACAATGAGCAGTTCTTC. This codes for CASTPQGGSYNEQFF. The full variable domain, its missing parts supplied by reference TRBV7-2 and TRBJ2-1, is GAGVSQSPSNKVTEKGKDVELRCDPISGHTALYWYRQSLGQGLEFLIYFQGNSAPDKSGLPSDRFSAERTGGSVSTLTIQRTQQEDSAVYLCASTPQGGSYNEQFFGPGTRLTVL.

This chain links TRBV5-1 with TRBJ2-1; D may be TRBD1 or TRBD2 (6 bases each). The V and J ends lost 9 bases and 4 bases respectively, with 14 bases between them. Germline CDR1 is SGHRS and CDR2 is YFSETQ. CDR3 length: 13 residues. The CDR3, as DNA: TGCGCCATCAAGGGGGGCCCTTACAATGAGCAGTTCTTC. It codes for CAIKGGPYNEQFF.

This clone has only a few counts. The chain joins TRBV4-1 to TRBJ1-5, with D possibly TRBD1 on 6 matching bases. Trimming pared 4 bases from V and 4 bases from J, leaving 11 bases between. The CDR3 has 14 amino acids. Germline lookup yields CDR1 MGHRA and CDR2 YSYEKL. CDR3 nucleotide sequence: TGCGCCAGCAGCCGGGGACAACCGAATCAGCCCCAGCATTTT. Its translation: CASSRGQPNQPQHF.

The genes are TRBV30 and TRBJ1-2; D possibly corresponds to TRBD1 (5 bases). The germline gives CDR1 GTSNPN, CDR2 SVGIG (reference sequence). The CDR3 has 13 amino acids. V shed 0 bases and J shed 8 bases, with 13 bases lying between them. The CDR3 is CAWSVQGAVGYTF. CDR3 DNA sequence: TGTGCCTGGAGTGTACAAGGGGCGGTGGGCTACACCTTC.

A few counts support this clone. Relative to the germline gene, one junction end is altered; a read error may explain this. The sample holds other DNA sequences that translate to the same CDR3. The chain links TRBV7-7 to TRBJ2-5; D assignment may be TRBD1 or TRBD2 (5 bases each). This CDR3 is built from 14 residues. The germline gives CDR1 SSHAT, CDR2 FNYEAQ (reference sequence). CDR3 in DNA: TGTGCTAGCAGTCCAGGGACGGTCGGCGAGACCCAGTACTTC. This encodes CASSPGTVGETQYF.